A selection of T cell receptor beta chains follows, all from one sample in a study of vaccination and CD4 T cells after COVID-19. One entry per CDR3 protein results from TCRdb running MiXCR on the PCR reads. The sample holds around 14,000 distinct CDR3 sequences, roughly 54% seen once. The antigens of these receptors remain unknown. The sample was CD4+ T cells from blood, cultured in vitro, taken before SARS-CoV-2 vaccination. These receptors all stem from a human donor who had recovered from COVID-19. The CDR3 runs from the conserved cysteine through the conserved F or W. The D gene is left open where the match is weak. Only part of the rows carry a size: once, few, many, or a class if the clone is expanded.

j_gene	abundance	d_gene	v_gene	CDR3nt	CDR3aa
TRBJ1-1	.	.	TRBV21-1	TGTGCCAGCAGCAGGTTCGGGAACACTGAAGCTTTCTTT	CASSRFGNTEAFF
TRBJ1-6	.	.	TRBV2	TGTGCCAGCAGTTTCACGAGGGGCTCCTATAATTCACCCCTCCACTTT	CASSFTRGSYNSPLHF
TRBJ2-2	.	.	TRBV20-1	TGCAGTGCTAGAGCCAGCGGGTCGAACACCGGGGAGCTGTTTTTT	CSARASGSNTGELFF
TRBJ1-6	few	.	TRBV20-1	TGCAGTGCTAGAGGACAGGCGAGCTCCTATAATTCACCCCTCCACTTT	CSARGQASSYNSPLHF
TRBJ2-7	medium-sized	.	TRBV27	TGTGCCAGCAGTTTTGTTTCGAGCTCCTACGAGCAGTACTTC	CASSFVSSSYEQYF
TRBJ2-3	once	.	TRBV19	TGTGCCAGTAGCACCGGGACCCAGGTCACAGATACGCAGTATTTT	CASSTGTQVTDTQYF
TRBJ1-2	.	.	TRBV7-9	TGTGCCAGCACGAGAGAGAGGCCAGCAACAAATCATGGCTACACCTTC	CASTRERPATNHGYTF
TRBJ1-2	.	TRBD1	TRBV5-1	TGCGCCAGCAGCCCCCCGGGACAGGGGGCTGGCTACACCTTC	CASSPPGQGAGYTF
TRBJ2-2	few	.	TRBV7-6	TGTGCCAGCAGCGCATCCCTCGGGGAGCTGTTTTTT	CASSASLGELFF
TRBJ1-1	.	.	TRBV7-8	TGTGCCAGCAGCTTAGTGGTTCGGTCAGGGAGTAACACTGAAGCTTTCTTT	CASSLVVRSGSNTEAFF
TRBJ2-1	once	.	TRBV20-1	TGCAGTGCTATTCCGGATCATTACAATGGGCAGTTCTTC	CSAIPDHYNGQFF
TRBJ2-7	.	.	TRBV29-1	TGCAGCGTTGTCGCGGCAAGACCATACGAGCAGTACTTC	CSVVAARPYEQYF
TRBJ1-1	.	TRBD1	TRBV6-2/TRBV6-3	TGTGCCAGCAGTTGGACAGGCATGAACACTGAAGCTTTCTTT	CASSWTGMNTEAFF
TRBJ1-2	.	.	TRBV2	TGTGCCAGCAGTGAACAACACCTCGGCTACACCTTC	CASSEQHLGYTF
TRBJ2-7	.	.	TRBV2	TGTGCCAGCAGTGCTTACATGTACGAGCAGTACTTC	CASSAYMYEQYF
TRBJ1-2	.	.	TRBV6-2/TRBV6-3	TGTGCCAGCAGTTACACAAGAACAGAGACGTATGGCTACACCTTC	CASSYTRTETYGYTF
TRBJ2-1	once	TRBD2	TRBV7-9	TGTGCCAGCAGCTTAGCGGGGGGGGGTTATTATAGCTCCTACAATGAGCAGTTCTTC	CASSLAGGGYYSSYNEQFF
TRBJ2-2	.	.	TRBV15	TGTGCCACCAGCAGGGATCTAACGAACACCGGGGAGCTGTTTTTT	CATSRDLTNTGELFF
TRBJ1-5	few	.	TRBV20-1	TGCAGTGCTAGATCCCCTGTAGTAGGGAATCAGCCCCAGCATTTT	CSARSPVVGNQPQHF
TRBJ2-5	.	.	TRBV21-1	TGTGCCAGCCCAAGTGGGGGGACAGCAAGGGGAGGTGAGACCCAGTACTTC	CASPSGGTARGGETQYF
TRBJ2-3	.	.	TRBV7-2	TGTGCCAGCAGCACAAAACGAGGAGATACGCAGTATTTT	CASSTKRGDTQYF
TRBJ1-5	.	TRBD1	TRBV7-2	TGTGCCAGCAGCTCCCGGACAGGGGGCGATCAGCCCCAGCATTTT	CASSSRTGGDQPQHF
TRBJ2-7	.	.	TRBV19	TGTGCCAGTAGTATAAATCCCGGGGACCCAGCCTCCTACGAGCAGTACTTC	CASSINPGDPASYEQYF
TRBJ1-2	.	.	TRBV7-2	TGTGCCAGCAGCTTAGGGACAGTAAACTATGGCTACACCTTC	CASSLGTVNYGYTF
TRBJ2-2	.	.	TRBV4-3	TGCGCCAGCAGGGCACGGACGAGAGGGACCGGGGAGCTGTTTTTT	CASRARTRGTGELFF
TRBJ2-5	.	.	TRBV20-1	TGCAGTGCGGAAAGCACAGGGATCGGTGAGACCCAGTACTTC	CSAESTGIGETQYF
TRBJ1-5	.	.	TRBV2	TGTGCCAGCAGGAATGTGGCAGCCGCCGGGCCCCAGCATTTT	CASRNVAAAGPQHF
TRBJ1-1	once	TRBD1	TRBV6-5	TGTGCCAGCAGTTATGGACAGGGGGTGACACAGAACACTGAAGCTTTCTTT	CASSYGQGVTQNTEAFF
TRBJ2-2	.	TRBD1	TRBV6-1	TGTGCCAGCAGTGACCTGACGGGACAGCCGGCCGGGGAGCTGTTTTTT	CASSDLTGQPAGELFF
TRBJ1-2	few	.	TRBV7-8	TGTGCCAGCAGCTCCGGCCCCGGGACTCTCTATGGCTACACCTTC	CASSSGPGTLYGYTF
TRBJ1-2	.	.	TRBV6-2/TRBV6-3	TGTGCCAGCAGTTATGGTGGCGGCGCCTATGGCTACACCTTC	CASSYGGGAYGYTF
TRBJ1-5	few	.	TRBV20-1	TGCAGTGCTAGACCGACAGGAGGCAATCAGCCCCAGCATTTT	CSARPTGGNQPQHF
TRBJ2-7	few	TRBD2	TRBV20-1	TGCAGTGCTAGGGCGGGAGAAGGGGTCTACGAGCAGTACTTC	CSARAGEGVYEQYF
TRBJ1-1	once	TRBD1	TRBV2	TGTGCCAGCAGGGCCGGGACAGCGAACACTGAAGCTTTCTTT	CASRAGTANTEAFF